This TCR beta chain originates from a study of cytomegalovirus exposure and HLA in healthy donors. On the study more broadly: A subsequent analysis stated that the 120 validation repertoires were run on the same platform as the roughly 670 first-cohort repertoires.

In the case of this clone: Its target is unknown.

Profiled with immunoSEQ multiplex PCR; TCRdb holds only in-frame clones, not every one. The profile shows about 97,000 clones, just under 95% of them singletons. V lost 2 bases and J 11 bases, leaving 16 bases between the germline ends. CDR3 length equals 14 residues. CDR1 ENHRY and CDR2 SYGVKD come from the germline V gene. Study-level points and caveats: The authors enumerated over 150 TCR beta chains as linked to cytomegalovirus.

Input material: PBMCs. The sequence came from a woman in her late teens or twenties in good health and CMV-seronegative. This chain links TRBV10-3 with TRBJ1-5; weak D call: TRBD1 (5 bases). CDR3 sequence: CAISERPDVGAQHF. CDR3 bases: TGTGCCATCAGTGAGCGCCCGGACGTAGGGGCCCAGCATTTT.